The 8 T cell receptor beta chains below come from one sample, sequenced in a study of CD8+CD57+ T cells in acquired aplastic anemia. Patients chosen for sequencing had shown CD8+CD57+ cell expansion by flow cytometry. Genomic DNA constituted the template upon which TCR beta VDJ and CDR3 profiling was performed. TCRdb analysed the reads with MiXCR anew, one entry per CDR3 protein. The data contain 150,000 to 200,000 distinct CDR3 sequences, over 40% of them singletons. The sequencing input was sorted CD4+, CD8+, or CD8+CD57+ T cells (not recorded which) from PBMCs. The receptors stem from a human donor with aplastic anemia.

As for this clonotype: A much larger clone sits a single nucleotide away, making a read error possible. The chain uses TRBV7-8 and TRBJ2-4; TRBD1 matches at 8 bases. Germline V lookup: CDR1 SGHVS, CDR2 FQNEAQ. The CDR3 has 14 residues. The V and J ends lost 5 bases and 8 bases, in that order; junction bases with no gene match: 8. CDR3 region: CASSPDRGKDIQYF. The CDR3 nucleotides read TGTGCCAGCAGCCCCGACAGGGGTAAAGACATTCAGTACTTC.

V and J are TRBV10-3 and TRBJ2-1; 8 bases agree with TRBD2. The germline CDR1 and CDR2 sequences are ENHRY and SYGVKD. The length of the CDR3 is 16 residues. Trimming took 0 bases from V and 8 from J; bases not matched to a gene: 9. The CDR3 sequence: CAISESGGRSTHEQFF. DNA of the CDR3: TGTGCCATCAGTGAGTCTGGCGGGAGGAGTACACATGAGCAGTTCTTC.

V usage is TRBV2 and J usage is TRBJ2-1; TRBD2 is a possible D gene (6 bases). Trimming removed 8 bases at V and 4 bases at J, with 21 bases between. The V gene's germline CDR1 is SNHLY and CDR2 FYNNEI. CDR3 length: 16 amino acids. DNA of the CDR3: TGTGCCAGCTCGAGGGACCCCGGGGGAACTTACAATGAGCAGTTCTTC. Translating it yields CASSRDPGGTYNEQFF. Together with reference TRBV2 and TRBJ2-1, the CDR3 gives the full variable domain: EPEVTQTPSHQVTQMGQEVILRCVPISNHLYFYWYRQILGQKVEFLVSFYNNEISEKSEIFDDQFSVERPDGSNFTLKIRSTKLEDSAMYFCASSRDPGGTYNEQFFGPGTRLTVL.

This clonotype was recorded many times. Just one base apart from a much larger clone, this may be a read error. The chain joins TRBV15 to TRBJ1-1, with D perhaps TRBD1 (5 bases). The CDR3 spans 13 residues. V gave up 5 bases and J gave up 6 bases, with 13 bases separating them. Germline-derived CDR1 and CDR2 are LNHNV and YYDKDF (reference sequence). The CDR3, as DNA: TGTGCCACCAGCGGGAGGGGCACGGCTGAAGCTTTCTTT. Its protein product is CATSGRGTAEAFF.

The chain recombines TRBV4-1 with TRBJ1-2; no definite D call. CDR1 and CDR2 from the germline V gene are MGHRA and YSYEKL. V was cut by 1 base and J by 5 bases, with 11 bases left in between. The CDR3 extends over 14 amino acids. The CDR3 sequence is CASSQGDGLYGYTF. CDR3 DNA sequence: TGCGCCAGCAGCCAAGGCGACGGATTATATGGCTACACCTTC.

For this clonotype: A clone one base away is much larger, so this may be a read error. The rearrangement links TRBV6-4 to TRBJ2-3; no reliable D call. There are 14 residues in the CDR3. From germline, CDR1 is MRHNA and CDR2 SNTAGT. With 5 bases removed from V and 4 bases from J, the gap between germline ends came to 13 bases. CDR3 amino acids: CASSHLRVSDTQYF. In DNA, the CDR3 is TGTGCCAGCAGTCACTTACGGGTCTCAGATACGCAGTATTTT.

V is TRBV19 and J is TRBJ2-5; the D gene is possibly TRBD1 (5 bases). V was clipped by 4 bases and J by 9 bases, with 12 bases between them. Germline V CDR1 and CDR2: LNHDA, SQIVND (reference sequence). The CDR3 has 12 residues. In nucleotides, the CDR3 is TGTGCCAGTAGTACCGGACACCAGCCCCAGTACTTC. Its translation: CASSTGHQPQYF.

Note on this clonotype: A read error may explain this, as a much larger clone is one base away. The V and J genes are TRBV9 and TRBJ2-4; the match to TRBD2 covers 8 bases. CDR3 length: 12 residues. The germline V gene has CDR1 SGDLS and CDR2 YYNGEE. J gave up 12 bases and V 7 bases, and 9 bases lay outside the gene matches. The CDR3 DNA reads TGTGCCAGCTCTATGGAGCGGGGGCCTCAGTACTTC. This encodes CASSMERGPQYF.